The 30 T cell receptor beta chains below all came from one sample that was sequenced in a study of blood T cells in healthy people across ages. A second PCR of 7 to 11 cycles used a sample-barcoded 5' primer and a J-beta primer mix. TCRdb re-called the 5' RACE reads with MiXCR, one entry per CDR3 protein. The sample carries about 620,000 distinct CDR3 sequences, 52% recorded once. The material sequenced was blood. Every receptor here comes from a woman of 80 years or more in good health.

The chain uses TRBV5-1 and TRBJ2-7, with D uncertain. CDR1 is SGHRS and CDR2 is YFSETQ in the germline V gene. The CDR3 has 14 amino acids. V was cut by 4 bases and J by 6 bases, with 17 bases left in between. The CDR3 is CASSPSIDGGEQYF. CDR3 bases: TGCGCCAGCAGCCCATCCATCGACGGTGGCGAGCAGTACTTC.

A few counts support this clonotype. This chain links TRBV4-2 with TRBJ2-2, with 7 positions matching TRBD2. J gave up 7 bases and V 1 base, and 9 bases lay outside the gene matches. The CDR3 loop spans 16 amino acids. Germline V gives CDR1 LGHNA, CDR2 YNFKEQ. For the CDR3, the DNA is TGTGCCAGCAGCCAAGGAGCGGGGAGAACGGGCGGGGAGCTGTTTTTT. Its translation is CASSQGAGRTGGELFF.

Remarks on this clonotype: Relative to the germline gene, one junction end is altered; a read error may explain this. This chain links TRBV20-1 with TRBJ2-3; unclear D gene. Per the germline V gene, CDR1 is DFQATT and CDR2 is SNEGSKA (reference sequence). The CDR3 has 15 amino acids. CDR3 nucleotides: TGCGGTGCTAGACGCCCCAAGTGTCACTCGGATACGCAGTATTTT. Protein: CGARRPKCHSDTQYF.

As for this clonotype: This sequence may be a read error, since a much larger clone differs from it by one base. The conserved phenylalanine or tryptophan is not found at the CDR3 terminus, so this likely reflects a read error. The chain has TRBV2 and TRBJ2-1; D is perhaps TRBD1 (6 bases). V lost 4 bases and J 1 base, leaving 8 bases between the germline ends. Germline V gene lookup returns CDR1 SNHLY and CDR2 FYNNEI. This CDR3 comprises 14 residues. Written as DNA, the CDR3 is TGTGCCAGCAGTGTGGACAGTTCCTACAATGAGCAGTTCGTC. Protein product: CASSVDSSYNEQFV.

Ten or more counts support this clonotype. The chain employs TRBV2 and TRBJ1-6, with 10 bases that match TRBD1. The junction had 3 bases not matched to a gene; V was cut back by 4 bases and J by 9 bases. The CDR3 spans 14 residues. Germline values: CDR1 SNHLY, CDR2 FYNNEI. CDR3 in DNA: TGTGCCAGCAGTGTAGGGACAGGGGCTTCACCCCTCCACTTT. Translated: CASSVGTGASPLHF.

The CDR3, as DNA: TGTGCCAGCAGCCCCACGAAATCTGGGGCCAACGTCCTGACTTTC. Its protein product is CASSPTKSGANVLTF. This chain connects TRBV3-1 to TRBJ2-6; D is unclear. V lost 4 bases and J 1 base, leaving 8 bases between the germline ends. Germline CDR1 reads LGHDT; CDR2 reads YNNKEL (reference sequence). The length of the CDR3 is 15 residues.

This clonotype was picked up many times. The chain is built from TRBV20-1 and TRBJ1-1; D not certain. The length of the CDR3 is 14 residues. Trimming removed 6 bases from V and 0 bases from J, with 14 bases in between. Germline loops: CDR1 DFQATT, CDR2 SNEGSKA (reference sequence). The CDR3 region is CSARRQPVNTEAFF. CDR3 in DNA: TGCAGTGCACGACGACAACCAGTGAACACTGAAGCTTTCTTT.

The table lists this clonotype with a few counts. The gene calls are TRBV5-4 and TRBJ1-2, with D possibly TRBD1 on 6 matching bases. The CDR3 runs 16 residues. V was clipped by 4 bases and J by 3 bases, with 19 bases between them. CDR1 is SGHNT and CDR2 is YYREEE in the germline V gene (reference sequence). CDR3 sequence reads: CASSPIQGGGYYGYTF. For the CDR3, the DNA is TGTGCCAGCAGCCCGATCCAAGGGGGGGGGTACTATGGCTACACCTTC.

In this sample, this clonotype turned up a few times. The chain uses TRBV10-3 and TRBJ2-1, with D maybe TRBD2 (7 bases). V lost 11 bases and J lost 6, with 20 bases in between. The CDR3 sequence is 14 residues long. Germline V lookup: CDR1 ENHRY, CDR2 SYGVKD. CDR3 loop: CAAGGPTNGNEQFF. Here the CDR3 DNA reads TGTGCCGCCGGGGGGCCTACGAACGGCAATGAGCAGTTCTTC.

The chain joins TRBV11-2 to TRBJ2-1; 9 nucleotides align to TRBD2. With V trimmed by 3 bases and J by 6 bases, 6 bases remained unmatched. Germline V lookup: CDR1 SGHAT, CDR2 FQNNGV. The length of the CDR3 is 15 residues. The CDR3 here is CASSFAGGGGNEQFF. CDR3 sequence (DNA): TGTGCCAGCAGCTTTGCGGGGGGGGGTGGCAATGAGCAGTTCTTC.

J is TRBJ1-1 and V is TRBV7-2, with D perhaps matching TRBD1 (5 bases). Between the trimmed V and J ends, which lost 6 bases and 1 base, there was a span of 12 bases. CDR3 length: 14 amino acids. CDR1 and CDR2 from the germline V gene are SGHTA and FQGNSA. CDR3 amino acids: CASSTGHPNTEAFF. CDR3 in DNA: TGTGCCAGCAGTACCGGACATCCGAACACTGAAGCTTTCTTT.

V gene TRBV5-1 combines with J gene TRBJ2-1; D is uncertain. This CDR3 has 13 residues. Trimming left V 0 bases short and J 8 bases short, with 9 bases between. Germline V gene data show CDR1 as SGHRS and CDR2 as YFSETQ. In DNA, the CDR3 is TGCGCCAGCAGCTTGGCTGGGCCACATGAGCAGTTCTTC. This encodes CASSLAGPHEQFF.

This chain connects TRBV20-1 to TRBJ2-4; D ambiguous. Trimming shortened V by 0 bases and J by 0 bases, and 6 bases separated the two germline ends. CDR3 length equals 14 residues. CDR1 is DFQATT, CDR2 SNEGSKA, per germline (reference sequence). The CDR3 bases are TGCAGTGCTAGAGAGGTGGTAGCCAAAAACATTCAGTACTTC. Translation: CSAREVVAKNIQYF.

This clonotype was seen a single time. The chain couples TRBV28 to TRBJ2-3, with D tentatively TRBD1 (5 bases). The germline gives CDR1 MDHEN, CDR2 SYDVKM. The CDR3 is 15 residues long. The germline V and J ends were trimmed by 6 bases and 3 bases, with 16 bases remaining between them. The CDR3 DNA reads TGTGCCAGCAGCCCCTTGGGGCTCGGGACAGATACGCAGTATTTT. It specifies CASSPLGLGTDTQYF.

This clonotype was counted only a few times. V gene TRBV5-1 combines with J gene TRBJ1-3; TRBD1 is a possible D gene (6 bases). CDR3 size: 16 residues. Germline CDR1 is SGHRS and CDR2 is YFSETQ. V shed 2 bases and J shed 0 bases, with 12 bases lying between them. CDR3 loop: CASSLMDRRSGNTIYF. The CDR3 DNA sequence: TGCGCCAGCAGCTTAATGGACAGACGCTCTGGAAACACCATATATTTT. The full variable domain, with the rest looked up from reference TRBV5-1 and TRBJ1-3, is KAGVTQTPRYLIKTRGQQVTLSCSPISGHRSVSWYQQTPGQGLQFLFEYFSETQRNKGNFPGRFSGRQFSNSRSEMNVSTLELGDSALYLCASSLMDRRSGNTIYFGEGSWLTVV.

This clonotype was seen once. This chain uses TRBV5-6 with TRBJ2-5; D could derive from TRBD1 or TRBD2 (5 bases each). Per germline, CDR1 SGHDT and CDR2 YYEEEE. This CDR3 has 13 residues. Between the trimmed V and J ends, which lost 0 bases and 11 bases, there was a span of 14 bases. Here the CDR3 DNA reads TGTGCCAGCAGCTTGGCCAGGGATAGGGAGCAGTACTTC. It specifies CASSLARDREQYF.

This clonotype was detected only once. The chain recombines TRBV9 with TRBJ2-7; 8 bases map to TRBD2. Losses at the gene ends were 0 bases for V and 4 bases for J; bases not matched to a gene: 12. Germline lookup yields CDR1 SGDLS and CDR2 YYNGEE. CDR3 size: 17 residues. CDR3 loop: CASSVAVNSGIGYEQYF. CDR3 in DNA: TGTGCCAGCAGCGTAGCTGTCAATAGCGGGATAGGTTACGAGCAGTACTTC.

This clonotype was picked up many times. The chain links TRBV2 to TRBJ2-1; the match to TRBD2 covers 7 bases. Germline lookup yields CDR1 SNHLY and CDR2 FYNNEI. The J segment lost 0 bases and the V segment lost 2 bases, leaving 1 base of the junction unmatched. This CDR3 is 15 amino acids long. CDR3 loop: CASSEPSGSYNEQFF. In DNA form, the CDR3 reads TGTGCCAGCAGTGAACCTAGCGGCTCCTACAATGAGCAGTTCTTC.

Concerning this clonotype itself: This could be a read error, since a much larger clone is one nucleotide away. CDR3 sequence (DNA): TGTGCCATCGGGACTAGCGGCACAGATACGCAGTATTTT. Amino acids: CAIGTSGTDTQYF. The J gene is TRBJ2-3, the V gene TRBV10-3, with 10 bases fitting TRBD2. The CDR3 spans 13 residues. Germline trimming cut 8 bases from V and 1 base from J; bases unmatched to any gene: 0. The germline CDR1 and CDR2 sequences are ENHRY and SYGVKD.

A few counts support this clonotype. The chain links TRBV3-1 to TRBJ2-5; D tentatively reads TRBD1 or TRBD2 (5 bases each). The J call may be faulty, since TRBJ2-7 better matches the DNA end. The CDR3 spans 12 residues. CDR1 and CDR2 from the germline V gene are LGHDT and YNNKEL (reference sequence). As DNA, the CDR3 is TGTGCCAGCAGCCCCGGGACCCGCGAGCAGTACTTC. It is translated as CASSPGTREQYF.

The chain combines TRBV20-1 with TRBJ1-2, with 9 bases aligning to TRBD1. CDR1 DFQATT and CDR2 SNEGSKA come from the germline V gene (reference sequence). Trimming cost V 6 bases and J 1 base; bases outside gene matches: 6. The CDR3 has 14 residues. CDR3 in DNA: TGCAGTGCATATAGACAGGGGGTTAACTATGGCTACACCTTC. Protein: CSAYRQGVNYGYTF.

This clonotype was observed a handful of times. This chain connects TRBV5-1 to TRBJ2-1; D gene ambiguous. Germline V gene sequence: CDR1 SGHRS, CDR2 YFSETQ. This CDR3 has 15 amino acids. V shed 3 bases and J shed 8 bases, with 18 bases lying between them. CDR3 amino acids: CASSSRIVPIHEQFF. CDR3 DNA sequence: TGCGCCAGCAGCTCTCGGATCGTGCCCATCCATGAGCAGTTCTTC.

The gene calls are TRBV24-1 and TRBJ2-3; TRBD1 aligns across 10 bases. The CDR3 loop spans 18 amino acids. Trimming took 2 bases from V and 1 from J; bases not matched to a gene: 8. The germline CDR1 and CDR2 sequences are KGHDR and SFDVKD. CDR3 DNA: TGTGCCACCAGTGATTCCGGGACAGGGGCCTGGGGCACAGATACGCAGTATTTT. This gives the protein CATSDSGTGAWGTDTQYF.

The DNA for the CDR3 is TGCAGTGCCAGCCCCCCGGGTCTGACCGAGCAGTACTTC. Amino acid sequence: CSASPPGLTEQYF. The J gene is TRBJ2-4, the V gene TRBV20-1; D call uncertain. The DNA end is more similar to TRBJ2-7, so the J call may be wrong. The CDR3 extends over 13 amino acids. Germline V gene data show CDR1 as DFQATT and CDR2 as SNEGSKA (reference sequence).

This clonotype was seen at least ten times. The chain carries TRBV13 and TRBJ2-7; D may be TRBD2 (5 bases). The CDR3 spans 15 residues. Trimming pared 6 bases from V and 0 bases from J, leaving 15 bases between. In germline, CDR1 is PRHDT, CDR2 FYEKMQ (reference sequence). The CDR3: CASSLSGASSYEQYF. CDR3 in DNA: TGTGCCAGCAGTTTAAGCGGAGCCAGCTCCTACGAGCAGTACTTC.

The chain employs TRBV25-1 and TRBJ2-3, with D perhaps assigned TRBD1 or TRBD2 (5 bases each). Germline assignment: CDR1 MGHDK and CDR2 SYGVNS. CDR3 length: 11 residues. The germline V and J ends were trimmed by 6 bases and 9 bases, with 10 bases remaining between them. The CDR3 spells CASRRDQTQYF. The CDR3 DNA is TGTGCCAGCAGGAGGGACCAGACGCAGTATTTT.

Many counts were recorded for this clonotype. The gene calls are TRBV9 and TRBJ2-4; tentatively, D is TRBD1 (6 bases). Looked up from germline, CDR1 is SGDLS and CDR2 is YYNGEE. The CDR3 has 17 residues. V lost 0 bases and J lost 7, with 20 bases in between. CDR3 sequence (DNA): TGTGCCAGCAGCGTAGCCCCCGGGACAAACCGAGGGAACATTCAGTACTTC. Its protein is CASSVAPGTNRGNIQYF.

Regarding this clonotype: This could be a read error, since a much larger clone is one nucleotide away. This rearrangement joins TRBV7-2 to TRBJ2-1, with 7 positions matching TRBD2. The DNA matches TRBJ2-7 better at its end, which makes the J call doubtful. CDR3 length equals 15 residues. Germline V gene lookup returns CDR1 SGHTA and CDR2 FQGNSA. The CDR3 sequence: CASSIGLGSYNEQYF. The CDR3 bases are TGTGCCAGCAGCATCGGACTAGGCTCCTACAATGAGCAGTACTTC.

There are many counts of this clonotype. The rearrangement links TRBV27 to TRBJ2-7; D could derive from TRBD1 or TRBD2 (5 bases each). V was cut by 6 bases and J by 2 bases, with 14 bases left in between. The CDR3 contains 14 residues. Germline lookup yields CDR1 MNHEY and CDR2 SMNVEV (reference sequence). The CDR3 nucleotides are TGTGCCAGCAGCCGCTCCCGGGGCACCTACGAGCAGTACTTC. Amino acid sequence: CASSRSRGTYEQYF.

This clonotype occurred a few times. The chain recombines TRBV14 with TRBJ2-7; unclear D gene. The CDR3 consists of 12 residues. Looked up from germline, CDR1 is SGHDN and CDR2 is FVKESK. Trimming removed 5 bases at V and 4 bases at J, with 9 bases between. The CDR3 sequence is CASSGNTYEQYF. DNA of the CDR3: TGTGCCAGCAGCGGCAACACTTACGAGCAGTACTTC.